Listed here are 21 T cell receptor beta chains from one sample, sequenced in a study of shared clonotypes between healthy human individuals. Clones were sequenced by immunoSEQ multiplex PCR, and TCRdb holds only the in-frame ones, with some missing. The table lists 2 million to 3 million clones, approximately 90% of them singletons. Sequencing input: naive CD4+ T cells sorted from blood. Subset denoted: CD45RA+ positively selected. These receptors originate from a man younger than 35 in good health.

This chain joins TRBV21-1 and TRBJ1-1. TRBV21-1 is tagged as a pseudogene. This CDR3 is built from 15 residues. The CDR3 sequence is CASSKARTAGTEAFF. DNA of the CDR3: TGTGCCAGCAGCAAAGCTCGGACAGCGGGAACTGAAGCTTTCTTT.

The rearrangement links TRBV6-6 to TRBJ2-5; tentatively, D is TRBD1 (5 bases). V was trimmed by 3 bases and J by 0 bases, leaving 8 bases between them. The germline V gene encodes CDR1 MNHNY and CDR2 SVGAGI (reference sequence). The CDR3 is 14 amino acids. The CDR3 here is CASSYRTNQETQYF. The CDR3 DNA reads TGTGCCAGCAGTTATCGGACAAACCAAGAGACCCAGTACTTC.

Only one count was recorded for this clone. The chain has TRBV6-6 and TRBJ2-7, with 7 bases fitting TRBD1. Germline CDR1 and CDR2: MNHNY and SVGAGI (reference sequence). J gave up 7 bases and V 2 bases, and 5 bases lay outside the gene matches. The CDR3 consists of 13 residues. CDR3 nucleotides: TGTGCCAGCAGTTACGGACAGGTCGGGGAGCAGTACTTC. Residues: CASSYGQVGEQYF.

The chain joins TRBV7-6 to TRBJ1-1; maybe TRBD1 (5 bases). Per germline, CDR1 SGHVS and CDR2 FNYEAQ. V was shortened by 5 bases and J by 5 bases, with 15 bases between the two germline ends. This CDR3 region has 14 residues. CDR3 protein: CASSAQDLGTEAFF. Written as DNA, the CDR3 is TGTGCCAGCAGCGCACAGGATTTGGGAACTGAAGCTTTCTTT.

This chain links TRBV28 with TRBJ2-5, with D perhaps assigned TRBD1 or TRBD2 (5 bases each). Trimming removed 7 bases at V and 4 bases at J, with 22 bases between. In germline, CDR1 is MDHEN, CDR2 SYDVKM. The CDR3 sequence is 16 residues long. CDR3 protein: CASNRRRRGARETQYF. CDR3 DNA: TGTGCCAGCAATCGGCGTCGACGGGGCGCGCGAGAGACCCAGTACTTC.

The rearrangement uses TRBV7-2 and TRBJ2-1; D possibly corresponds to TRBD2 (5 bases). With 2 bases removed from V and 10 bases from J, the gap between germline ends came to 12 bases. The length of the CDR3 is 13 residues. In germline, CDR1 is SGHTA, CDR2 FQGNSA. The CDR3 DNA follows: TGTGCCAGCAGCTTAATTCGGGGTTCCGAGCAGTTCTTC. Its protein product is CASSLIRGSEQFF.

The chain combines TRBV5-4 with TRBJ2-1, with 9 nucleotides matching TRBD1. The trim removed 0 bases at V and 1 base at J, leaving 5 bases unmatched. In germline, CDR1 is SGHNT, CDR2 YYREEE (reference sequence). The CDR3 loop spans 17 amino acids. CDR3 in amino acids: CASSLAWTGASYNEQFF. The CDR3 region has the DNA TGTGCCAGCAGCTTGGCCTGGACAGGGGCGTCCTACAATGAGCAGTTCTTC.

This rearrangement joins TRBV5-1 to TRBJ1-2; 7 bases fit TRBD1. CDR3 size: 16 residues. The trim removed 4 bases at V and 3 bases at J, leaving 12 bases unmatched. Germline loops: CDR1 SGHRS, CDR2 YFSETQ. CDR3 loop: CASSGTIGQVYYGYTF. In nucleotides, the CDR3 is TGCGCCAGCAGCGGGACGATTGGACAGGTCTACTATGGCTACACCTTC.

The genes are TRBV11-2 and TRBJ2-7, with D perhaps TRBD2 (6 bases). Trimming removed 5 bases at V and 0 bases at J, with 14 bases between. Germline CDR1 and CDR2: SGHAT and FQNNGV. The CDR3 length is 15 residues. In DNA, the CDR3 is TGTGCCAGCAGCCCTGCGGGAAGAAGCTCCTACGAGCAGTACTTC. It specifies CASSPAGRSSYEQYF.

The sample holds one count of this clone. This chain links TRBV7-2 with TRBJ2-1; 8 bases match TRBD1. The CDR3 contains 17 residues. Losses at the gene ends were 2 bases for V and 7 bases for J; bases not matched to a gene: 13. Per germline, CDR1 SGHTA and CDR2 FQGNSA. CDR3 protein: CASSLRLTAGGINEQFF. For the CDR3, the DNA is TGTGCCAGCAGCTTACGTTTAACGGCAGGGGGCATTAATGAGCAGTTCTTC.

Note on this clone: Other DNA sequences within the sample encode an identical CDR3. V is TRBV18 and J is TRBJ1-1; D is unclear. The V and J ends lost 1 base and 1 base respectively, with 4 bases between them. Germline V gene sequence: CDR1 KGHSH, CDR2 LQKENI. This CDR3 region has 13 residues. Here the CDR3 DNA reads TGTGCCAGCTCACCACGAGAGAACACTGAAGCTTTCTTT. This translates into CASSPRENTEAFF.

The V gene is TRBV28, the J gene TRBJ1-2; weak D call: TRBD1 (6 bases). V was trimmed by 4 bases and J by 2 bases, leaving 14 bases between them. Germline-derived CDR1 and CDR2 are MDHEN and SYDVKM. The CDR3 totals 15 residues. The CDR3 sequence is CASSSGEQGNYGYTF. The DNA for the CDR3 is TGTGCCAGCAGTTCCGGAGAACAGGGCAACTATGGCTACACCTTC.

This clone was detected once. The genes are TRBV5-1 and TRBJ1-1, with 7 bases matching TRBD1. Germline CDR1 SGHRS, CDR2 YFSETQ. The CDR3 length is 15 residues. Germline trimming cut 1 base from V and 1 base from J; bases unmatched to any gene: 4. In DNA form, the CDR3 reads TGCGCCAGCAGCTTGTCACCAGGGGGGAACACTGAAGCTTTCTTT. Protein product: CASSLSPGGNTEAFF. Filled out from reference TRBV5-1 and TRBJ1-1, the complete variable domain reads KAGVTQTPRYLIKTRGQQVTLSCSPISGHRSVSWYQQTPGQGLQFLFEYFSETQRNKGNFPGRFSGRQFSNSRSEMNVSTLELGDSALYLCASSLSPGGNTEAFFGQGTRLTVV.

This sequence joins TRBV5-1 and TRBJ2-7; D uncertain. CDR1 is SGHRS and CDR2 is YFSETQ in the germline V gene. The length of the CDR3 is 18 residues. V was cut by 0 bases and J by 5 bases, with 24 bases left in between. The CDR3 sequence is CASSLGAAYTLGSNEQYF. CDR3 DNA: TGCGCCAGCAGCTTGGGGGCAGCGTATACCCTAGGGTCTAACGAGCAGTACTTC.

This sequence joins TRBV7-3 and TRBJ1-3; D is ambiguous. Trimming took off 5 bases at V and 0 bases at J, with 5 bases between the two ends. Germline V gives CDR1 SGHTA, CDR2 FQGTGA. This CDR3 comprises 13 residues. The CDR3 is CASSEGSGNTIYF. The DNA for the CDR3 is TGTGCCAGCAGCGAGGGCTCTGGAAACACCATATATTTT. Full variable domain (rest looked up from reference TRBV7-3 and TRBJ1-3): GAGVSQTPSNKVTEKGKYVELRCDPISGHTALYWYRQSLGQGPEFLIYFQGTGAADDSGLPNDRFFAVRPEGSVSTLKIQRTERGDSAVYLCASSEGSGNTIYFGEGSWLTVV.

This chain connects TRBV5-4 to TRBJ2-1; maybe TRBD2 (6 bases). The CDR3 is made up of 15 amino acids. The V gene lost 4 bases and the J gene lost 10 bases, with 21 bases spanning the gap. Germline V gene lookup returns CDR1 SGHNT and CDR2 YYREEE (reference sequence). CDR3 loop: CASSAPRANSGEQFF. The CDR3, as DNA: TGTGCCAGCAGCGCACCCCGGGCCAACAGCGGGGAGCAGTTCTTC.

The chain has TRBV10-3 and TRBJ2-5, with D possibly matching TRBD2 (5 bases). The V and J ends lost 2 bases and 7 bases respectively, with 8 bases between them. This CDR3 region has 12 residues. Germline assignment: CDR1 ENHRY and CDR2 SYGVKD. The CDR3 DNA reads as TGTGCCATCAGTGAGCCTGAGGGGACCCAGTACTTC. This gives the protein CAISEPEGTQYF.

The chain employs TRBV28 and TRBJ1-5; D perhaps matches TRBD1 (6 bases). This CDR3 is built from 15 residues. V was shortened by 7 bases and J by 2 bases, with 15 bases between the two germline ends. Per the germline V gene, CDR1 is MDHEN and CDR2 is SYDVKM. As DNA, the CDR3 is TGTGCCAGCAATTTGGGGGCCGAAGGCAATCAGCCCCAGCATTTT. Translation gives CASNLGAEGNQPQHF.

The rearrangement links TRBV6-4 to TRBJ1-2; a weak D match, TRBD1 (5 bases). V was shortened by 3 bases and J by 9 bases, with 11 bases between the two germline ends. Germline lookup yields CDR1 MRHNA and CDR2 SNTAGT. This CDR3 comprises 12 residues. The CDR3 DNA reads TGTGCCAGCAGTGAAACAGGTCGGAGCTACACCTTC. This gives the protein CASSETGRSYTF.

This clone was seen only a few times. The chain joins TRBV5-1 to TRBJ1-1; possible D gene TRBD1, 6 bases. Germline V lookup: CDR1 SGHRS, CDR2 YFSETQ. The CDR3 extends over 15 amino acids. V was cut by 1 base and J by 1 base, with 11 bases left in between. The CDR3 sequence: CASSLKGVGNTEAFF. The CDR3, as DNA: TGCGCCAGCAGCTTGAAGGGGGTAGGGAACACTGAAGCTTTCTTT. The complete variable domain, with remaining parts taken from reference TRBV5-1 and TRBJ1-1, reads KAGVTQTPRYLIKTRGQQVTLSCSPISGHRSVSWYQQTPGQGLQFLFEYFSETQRNKGNFPGRFSGRQFSNSRSEMNVSTLELGDSALYLCASSLKGVGNTEAFFGQGTRLTVV.

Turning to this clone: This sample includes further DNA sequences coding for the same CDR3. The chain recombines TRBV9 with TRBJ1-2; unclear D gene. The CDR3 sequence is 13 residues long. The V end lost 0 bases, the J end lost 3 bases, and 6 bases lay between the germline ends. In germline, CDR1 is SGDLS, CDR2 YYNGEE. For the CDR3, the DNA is TGTGCCAGCAGCGTAGGGACCGACTATGGCTACACCTTC. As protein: CASSVGTDYGYTF.